This is a list of T cell receptor beta chains from one sample in a study of T cell repertoires in cytomegalovirus infection. Each CDR3 protein gets one entry after TCRdb re-called the reads with MiXCR. The sample lists hundreds of thousands of distinct CDR3 sequences; under 20% were seen once. The sample taken for sequencing was PBMCs. The receptors derive from a human donor in good health (CMV status not recorded). Some clones in this sample may be carry-over from other donors' samples. The CDR3 runs from the conserved cysteine through the conserved F or W. The order of the fields is D gene, V gene, clone size, CDR3 length, J gene, CDR3 protein, CDR3 DNA. D genes are given only for firm matches. Not all rows give a size; the values are once, few, many and, for expanded clones, a class.

>NA|TRBV6-5|many|15|TRBJ1-5
CASSYSLSGNQPQHF
TGTGCCAGCAGTTACTCGTTGTCAGGCAATCAGCCCCAGCATTTT
>NA|TRBV29-1|NA|11|TRBJ2-7
CSAASSYEQYF
TGCAGCGCTGCCAGCTCCTACGAGCAGTACTTC
>NA|TRBV7-9|many|15|TRBJ1-1
CASRSTVPKGTEAFF
TGTGCCAGCAGGTCGACAGTCCCAAAGGGCACTGAAGCTTTCTTT
>NA|TRBV7-2|many|13|TRBJ1-5
CASSLHFNQPQHF
TGTGCCAGCAGCTTACATTTCAATCAGCCCCAGCATTTT
>TRBD1|TRBV20-1|few|13|TRBJ2-7
CSVPGQGSYEQYF
TGCAGTGTCCCGGGACAGGGCTCCTACGAGCAGTACTTC
>TRBD1|TRBV6-5|few|15|TRBJ2-1
CASRRDRGTYNEQFF
TGTGCCAGCAGACGCGACAGGGGAACCTACAATGAGCAGTTCTTC
>NA|TRBV6-8|NA|15|TRBJ2-7
CASSGQWGSSYEQYF
TGTGCCAGCAGTGGTCAGTGGGGGAGCTCCTACGAGCAGTACTTC
>TRBD1|TRBV9|NA|16|TRBJ1-4
CASSAGDSSNNEKLFF
TGTGCCAGCAGCGCTGGGGACAGTTCCAATAATGAAAAACTGTTTTTT
>NA|TRBV9|NA|15|TRBJ1-3
CASSVATATGNTIYF
TGTGCCAGCAGCGTAGCTACAGCGACTGGAAACACCATATATTTT
>TRBD1|TRBV4-1|many|15|TRBJ2-7
CASSQLETGDYEQYF
TGCGCCAGCAGCCAATTAGAGACAGGGGACTACGAGCAGTACTTC
>NA|TRBV20-1|once|12|TRBJ2-2
CSAKPGTGELFF
TGCAGTGCCAAGCCCGGCACCGGGGAGCTGTTTTTT
>TRBD1|TRBV7-9|many|15|TRBJ1-5
CASSRTGGVGQPQHF
TGTGCCAGCAGCCGGACAGGGGGCGTGGGCCAGCCCCAGCATTTT
>NA|TRBV6-1|many|14|TRBJ2-1
CASSPLTGRNEQFF
TGTGCCAGCAGTCCCCTGACAGGGAGGAATGAGCAGTTCTTC
>NA|TRBV6-2/TRBV6-3|NA|14|TRBJ1-5
CASSYSEGGQPQHF
TGTGCCAGCAGTTACTCGGAGGGGGGACAGCCCCAGCATTTT
>NA|TRBV5-1|many|16|TRBJ1-1
CASSLGRTGVNTEAFF
TGCGCCAGCAGCTTGGGGCGCACAGGTGTGAACACTGAAGCTTTCTTT
>NA|TRBV7-2|many|17|TRBJ2-2
CASSLHGSGTNTGELFF
TGTGCCAGCAGCCTCCATGGTAGCGGCACGAACACCGGGGAGCTGTTTTTT
>TRBD1|TRBV20-1|few|14|TRBJ1-4
CSARWTGINEKLFF
TGCAGTGCTAGGTGGACAGGCATAAATGAAAAACTGTTTTTT
>NA|TRBV7-6|NA|14|TRBJ2-7
CASSLGSVPYEQYF
TGTGCCAGCAGCTTAGGGTCGGTCCCCTACGAGCAGTACTTC
>NA|TRBV2|few|16|TRBJ1-2
CASSDLPEDSVYGYTF
TGTGCCAGCAGCGATTTACCAGAGGACAGTGTTTATGGCTACACCTTC
>TRBD2|TRBV20-1|few|15|TRBJ2-2
CSARGPGTSGGELFF
TGCAGTGCTAGAGGGCCCGGGACTAGCGGCGGGGAGCTGTTTTTT
>TRBD1|TRBV6-1|many|15|TRBJ1-4
CASSRDRASNEKLFF
TGTGCCAGCAGCAGGGACAGGGCTTCTAATGAAAAACTGTTTTTT
>NA|TRBV7-8|many|14|TRBJ2-1
CASTIDGLTDEQFF
TGTGCCAGCACCATCGACGGTCTGACTGATGAGCAGTTCTTC
>NA|TRBV7-9|many|14|TRBJ2-5
CASSLRGPEETQYF
TGTGCCAGCAGCTTACGAGGTCCCGAAGAGACCCAGTACTTC
>NA|TRBV10-3|many|13|TRBJ1-5
CAISEGANQPQHF
TGTGCCATCAGTGAGGGGGCCAATCAGCCCCAGCATTTT
>NA|TRBV7-2|many|16|TRBJ1-4
CASSTALGGANEKLFF
TGTGCCAGCAGCACCGCCCTGGGAGGGGCAAATGAAAAACTGTTTTTT
>NA|TRBV7-8|NA|13|TRBJ1-1
CASSSKLATEAFF
TGTGCCAGCAGCTCCAAACTGGCCACTGAAGCTTTCTTT